Shown below are 14 T cell receptor beta chains from a single sample sequenced in a study of blood T cell repertoires in COVID-19. Clones were read by immunoSEQ multiplex PCR, and TCRdb kept only the in-frame ones, dropping some. The data show 280,000 or so clones, approximately 86% seen once. Specimen: peripheral blood. The origin of the receptors is a woman in her 30s who had recovered from COVID-19.

V usage is TRBV5-1 and J usage is TRBJ1-1; D is possibly TRBD1 (6 bases). This CDR3 has 13 residues. Trimming stripped 5 bases from V and 2 bases from J, with 10 bases between. Germline V lookup: CDR1 SGHRS, CDR2 YFSETQ. The CDR3 DNA reads TGCGCCAGCAGTGGGGGCGGAAACACTGAAGCTTTCTTT. Protein product: CASSGGGNTEAFF. The entire variable domain, with the rest obtained from reference TRBV5-1 and TRBJ1-1, is as follows: KAGVTQTPRYLIKTRGQQVTLSCSPISGHRSVSWYQQTPGQGLQFLFEYFSETQRNKGNFPGRFSGRQFSNSRSEMNVSTLELGDSALYLCASSGGGNTEAFFGQGTRLTVV.

The V call is TRBV2, the J call TRBJ1-2; maybe TRBD1 (5 bases). The CDR3 totals 14 residues. Germline lookup yields CDR1 SNHLY and CDR2 FYNNEI. The V end lost 7 bases, the J end lost 0 bases, and 12 bases lay between the germline ends. The CDR3 coding sequence is TGTGCCAGCACCTCTGCGGGGGCTAACTATGGCTACACCTTC. Amino acids: CASTSAGANYGYTF.

The CDR3 nucleotides read TGCGCCAGCAGTCTCCCAGCGTCCTACGAGCAGTACTTC. Translation gives CASSLPASYEQYF. The chain has TRBV23-1 and TRBJ2-7; D unclear. TRBV23-1 counts as an open reading frame of uncertain function. CDR3 size: 13 residues. Trimming shortened V by 4 bases and J by 1 base, and 8 bases separated the two germline ends.

The gene calls are TRBV6-5 and TRBJ2-5; D is uncertain. Germline values: CDR1 MNHEY, CDR2 SVGAGI. V was clipped by 6 bases and J by 4 bases, with 12 bases between them. The CDR3 has 13 residues. For the CDR3, the DNA is TGTGCCAGCAGACCCACAGACCCAGAGACCCAGTACTTC. The encoded protein is CASRPTDPETQYF.

This clone was found once. The rearrangement links TRBV28 to TRBJ2-1; possibly TRBD1 for D (6 bases). Trimming shortened V by 5 bases and J by 2 bases, and 7 bases separated the two germline ends. CDR1 and CDR2 from the germline V gene are MDHEN and SYDVKM. CDR3 length: 13 residues. Here the CDR3 DNA reads TGTGCCAGCAGTCACAGGGCCTACAATGAGCAGTTCTTC. This gives the protein CASSHRAYNEQFF.

A note on this clone: Other DNA variants within this sample encode the same CDR3. The chain links TRBV9 to TRBJ1-1; D unresolved. The V and J ends lost 0 bases and 1 base respectively, with 4 bases between them. Looked up from germline, CDR1 is SGDLS and CDR2 is YYNGEE. This CDR3 has 13 amino acids. The DNA for the CDR3 is TGTGCCAGCAGCGTAGGGGCGAACACTGAAGCTTTCTTT. The encoded protein is CASSVGANTEAFF.

The chain is built from TRBV18 and TRBJ2-3; 7 bases line up with TRBD2. Germline V gene data show CDR1 as KGHSH and CDR2 as LQKENI. The CDR3 totals 16 residues. The ends lost 2 bases at V and 2 bases at J; junction bases unmatched: 7. CDR3 DNA: TGTGCCAGCTCACCAGGGTCTAGCGGTTTCACAGATACGCAGTATTTT. It codes for CASSPGSSGFTDTQYF.

The V gene is TRBV5-5, the J gene TRBJ2-3; D remains unclear. Trimming cost V 1 base and J 6 bases, with 9 bases left between them. Per the germline V gene, CDR1 is SGHKS and CDR2 is YYEKEE (reference sequence). This CDR3 comprises 13 residues. The CDR3 spells CASSLIVGDTQYF. DNA for the CDR3: TGTGCCAGCAGCTTGATCGTGGGCGATACGCAGTATTTT.

The gene calls are TRBV28 and TRBJ2-1; D might be TRBD2 (6 bases). The CDR3 consists of 14 residues. V lost 2 bases to trimming and J lost 12 bases, with 17 bases between them. The germline gives CDR1 MDHEN, CDR2 SYDVKM. CDR3 in amino acids: CASSLVGGKTAQFF. The CDR3 DNA sequence: TGTGCCAGCAGTTTAGTGGGAGGTAAAACAGCGCAGTTCTTC.

The gene calls are TRBV25-1 and TRBJ2-1; no reliable D call. Deletions cut 3 bases from V and 4 bases from J, with 13 bases between. The CDR3 loop spans 15 amino acids. In germline, CDR1 is MGHDK, CDR2 SYGVNS. CDR3 sequence (DNA): TGTGCCAGCAGTGACCAGGCCGTTACTTACAATGAGCAGTTCTTC. This translates into CASSDQAVTYNEQFF.

This sequence joins TRBV6-5 and TRBJ2-7; D may be TRBD2 (6 bases). Trimming removed 7 bases at V and 5 bases at J, with 18 bases between. This CDR3 region has 14 residues. Germline CDR1 MNHEY, CDR2 SVGAGI. In nucleotides, the CDR3 is TGTGCCAGCATTCCGGGACGTCCGGGGGACGAGCAGTACTTC. It codes for CASIPGRPGDEQYF.

J is TRBJ1-5 and V is TRBV19; no definite D call. CDR1 and CDR2 (germline): LNHDA, SQIVND (reference sequence). This CDR3 has 13 amino acids. Trimming removed 1 base from V and 5 bases from J, with 6 bases in between. The CDR3 DNA sequence: TGTGCCAGTAGTATAGGGCCGTATCAGCCCCAGCATTTT. Its protein product is CASSIGPYQPQHF.

The chain has TRBV24-1 and TRBJ2-1; 9 nucleotides align to TRBD1. This CDR3 is built from 18 residues. With V trimmed by 2 bases and J by 5 bases, 12 bases remained unmatched. The germline V gene has CDR1 KGHDR and CDR2 SFDVKD. The CDR3 DNA reads as TGTGCCACCAGTGATTGGGGGACAGGGACGGCATTGGACAATGAGCAGTTCTTC. Amino acid sequence: CATSDWGTGTALDNEQFF.

V gene TRBV5-6 combines with J gene TRBJ2-2, with 10 bases fitting TRBD2. The CDR3 is made up of 16 amino acids. V trimming: 3 bases; J trimming: 2 bases; junction bases outside the gene matches: 4. Germline V gene sequence: CDR1 SGHDT, CDR2 YYEEEE. In nucleotides, the CDR3 is TGTGCCAGCAGCTCCCGGACTAGCGGTAACACCGGGGAGCTGTTTTTT. It yields the protein CASSSRTSGNTGELFF. The complete variable domain, with remaining parts taken from reference TRBV5-6 and TRBJ2-2, reads DAGVTQSPTHLIKTRGQQVTLRCSPKSGHDTVSWYQQALGQGPQFIFQYYEEEERQRGNFPDRFSGHQFPNYSSELNVNALLLGDSALYLCASSSRTSGNTGELFFGEGSRLTVL.